The rows below give T cell receptor beta chains drawn from one sample of a study of beta chain features in type 1 diabetes. Repertoires were generated with immunoSEQ multiplex PCR, while TCRdb's copy carries only in-frame clones and drops some. This sample has hundreds of thousands of clones, with around 12% found just once. What was sequenced was naive CD4+ T cells from blood. The receptors originated from a man aged 18 to 30 in good health. CDR3s include the opening cysteine and the closing phenylalanine or tryptophan. Fields, in order: clone size, J gene, D gene, V gene, CDR3 DNA, CDR3 protein. The D gene is left open where the match is weak. Rows give clone size only sometimes, using once, few, many, or a class for an expanded clone.

clone size: NA; J gene: TRBJ2-5; D gene: TRBD1; V gene: TRBV5-1; CDR3 DNA: TGCGCCAGCAGCTTCGGACAGGCTCAAGAGACCCAGTACTTC; CDR3 protein: CASSFGQAQETQYF
clone size: many; J gene: TRBJ2-7; D gene: NA; V gene: TRBV23-1; CDR3 DNA: TGCGCCAGCAGTTTGCGTTCTACTGTTCGGTACTTC; CDR3 protein: CASSLRSTVRYF
clone size: NA; J gene: TRBJ2-2; D gene: TRBD2; V gene: TRBV5-4; CDR3 DNA: TGTGCCAGCAGCCGGACTAGCGGGGGGGCCGGCACCGGGGAGCTGTTTTTT; CDR3 protein: CASSRTSGGAGTGELFF
clone size: few; J gene: TRBJ1-5; D gene: TRBD1; V gene: TRBV19; CDR3 DNA: TGTGCCACCAAGGGGCAGGGGGACCATAGCAATCAGCCCCAGCATTTT; CDR3 protein: CATKGQGDHSNQPQHF
clone size: NA; J gene: TRBJ1-1; D gene: TRBD1; V gene: TRBV30; CDR3 DNA: TGTGCCTGGATCCCGGGACAGGGTGTAGAAACTGAAGCTTTCTTT; CDR3 protein: CAWIPGQGVETEAFF
clone size: NA; J gene: TRBJ2-1; D gene: TRBD2; V gene: TRBV5-1; CDR3 DNA: TGCGCCAGCTTTAGGATCCCCGGGACTAGCGGGAGGGATGAGCAGTTCTTC; CDR3 protein: CASFRIPGTSGRDEQFF
clone size: NA; J gene: TRBJ1-1; D gene: NA; V gene: TRBV28; CDR3 DNA: TGTGCCAGCAGTGGCGGACCTTCGGGGACTGAAGCTTTCTTT; CDR3 protein: CASSGGPSGTEAFF
clone size: NA; J gene: TRBJ2-1; D gene: TRBD2; V gene: TRBV7-9; CDR3 DNA: TGTGCCAGCGGCTTAATGAGCGGGACGGATGAGCAGTTCTTC; CDR3 protein: CASGLMSGTDEQFF
clone size: NA; J gene: TRBJ1-4; D gene: NA; V gene: TRBV7-2; CDR3 DNA: TGTGCCAGCAGCTTAGGGGTTGGGGGCGAAAAACTGTTTTTT; CDR3 protein: CASSLGVGGEKLFF
clone size: NA; J gene: TRBJ1-2; D gene: NA; V gene: TRBV7-2; CDR3 DNA: TGTGCCAGCAGCTTAGTTTCAGGACTTAACTATGGCTACACCTTC; CDR3 protein: CASSLVSGLNYGYTF
clone size: few; J gene: TRBJ2-7; D gene: TRBD2; V gene: TRBV28; CDR3 DNA: TGTGCCAGCAGCTCCGGGATTAGCGGGAGGGACGAGCAGTACTTC; CDR3 protein: CASSSGISGRDEQYF
clone size: NA; J gene: TRBJ1-1; D gene: TRBD1; V gene: TRBV7-2; CDR3 DNA: TGTGCCAGCAGCTCTACTTTCAGGGGGAGGAAAGCTTTCTTT; CDR3 protein: CASSSTFRGRKAFF
clone size: few; J gene: TRBJ2-7; D gene: TRBD1; V gene: TRBV7-2; CDR3 DNA: TGTGCCAGCAGCTTAACCGGGACAGGCCCCTACGAGCAGTACTTC; CDR3 protein: CASSLTGTGPYEQYF
clone size: few; J gene: TRBJ1-6; D gene: NA; V gene: TRBV7-9; CDR3 DNA: TGTGCCAGCAGCCCCACCCGGACTAGGTCACCCCTCCACTTT; CDR3 protein: CASSPTRTRSPLHF
clone size: few; J gene: TRBJ2-2; D gene: NA; V gene: TRBV7-9; CDR3 DNA: TGTGCCAGCAGCTTTTCAAACACCGGGGAGCTGTTTTTT; CDR3 protein: CASSFSNTGELFF
clone size: NA; J gene: TRBJ1-4; D gene: TRBD1; V gene: TRBV13; CDR3 DNA: TGTGCCAGCGGCAAGGGACAGACAAATGAAAAACTGTTTTTT; CDR3 protein: CASGKGQTNEKLFF
clone size: NA; J gene: TRBJ2-7; D gene: NA; V gene: TRBV7-8; CDR3 DNA: TGTGCCAGCAGCATCGCCCGGGGAACCTACGAGCAGTACTTC; CDR3 protein: CASSIARGTYEQYF
clone size: NA; J gene: TRBJ2-3; D gene: NA; V gene: TRBV5-6; CDR3 DNA: TGTGCCAGCAGCTTGCAGGGGACAGATACGCAGTATTTT; CDR3 protein: CASSLQGTDTQYF
clone size: many; J gene: TRBJ2-7; D gene: NA; V gene: TRBV29-1; CDR3 DNA: TGCAGTGTCGTAGGGGTCGAGCAGTACTTC; CDR3 protein: CSVVGVEQYF
clone size: few; J gene: TRBJ1-2; D gene: TRBD1; V gene: TRBV28; CDR3 DNA: TGTGCCAGCAGAGAGGACAGGAAATATGGCTACACCTTC; CDR3 protein: CASREDRKYGYTF
clone size: few; J gene: TRBJ2-7; D gene: NA; V gene: TRBV28; CDR3 DNA: TGTGCCAGCAGACCACTCATGAGTGAGCAGTACTTC; CDR3 protein: CASRPLMSEQYF
clone size: NA; J gene: TRBJ2-3; D gene: NA; V gene: TRBV4-2; CDR3 DNA: TGTGCCAGCAGCCAAGACCCGCGGGGCACAGATACGCAGTATTTT; CDR3 protein: CASSQDPRGTDTQYF
clone size: NA; J gene: TRBJ2-5; D gene: NA; V gene: TRBV25-1; CDR3 DNA: TGTGCCAGCAGTGAATTTACTGGCAGGGGATCGCAGACCCAGTACTTC; CDR3 protein: CASSEFTGRGSQTQYF
clone size: NA; J gene: TRBJ1-2; D gene: NA; V gene: TRBV7-2; CDR3 DNA: TGTGCCAGCAGCCGGTTAGGGGAGGGTGGCTACACCTTC; CDR3 protein: CASSRLGEGGYTF
clone size: few; J gene: TRBJ2-1; D gene: NA; V gene: TRBV6-5; CDR3 DNA: TGTGCCAGCGGTACAGCCTACAATGAGCAGTTCTTC; CDR3 protein: CASGTAYNEQFF
clone size: few; J gene: TRBJ2-7; D gene: NA; V gene: TRBV5-4; CDR3 DNA: TGTGCCAGCAGCCCCGGGGCCAACTTACAGGGCTACGAGCAGTACTTC; CDR3 protein: CASSPGANLQGYEQYF
clone size: NA; J gene: TRBJ2-3; D gene: NA; V gene: TRBV25-1; CDR3 DNA: TGTGCCAGCAGTGAACCCGGGGAGGATACGCAGTATTTT; CDR3 protein: CASSEPGEDTQYF
clone size: few; J gene: TRBJ1-1; D gene: TRBD1; V gene: TRBV10-3; CDR3 DNA: TGTGCCATCACCCCGACCGGGACAGGGGGCTCTGAAGCTTTCTTT; CDR3 protein: CAITPTGTGGSEAFF
clone size: few; J gene: TRBJ1-1; D gene: TRBD1; V gene: TRBV29-1; CDR3 DNA: TGCAGCGTTCAGGGGGCGGTCACTGAAGCTTTCTTT; CDR3 protein: CSVQGAVTEAFF
clone size: few; J gene: TRBJ2-4; D gene: NA; V gene: TRBV21-1; CDR3 DNA: TGTGCCAGTATCATAGCGGGAGGGTACATTCAGTACTTC; CDR3 protein: CASIIAGGYIQYF
clone size: few; J gene: TRBJ2-5; D gene: NA; V gene: TRBV9; CDR3 DNA: TGTGCCAGCAGCGTAGCCGGACACGGGGAGACCCAGTACTTC; CDR3 protein: CASSVAGHGETQYF
clone size: NA; J gene: TRBJ1-1; D gene: NA; V gene: TRBV14; CDR3 DNA: TGTGCCAGCAGCCAAGATATGAACACTGAAGCTTTCTTT; CDR3 protein: CASSQDMNTEAFF
clone size: NA; J gene: TRBJ1-5; D gene: NA; V gene: TRBV28; CDR3 DNA: TGTGCCAGCAGAAGCCTAGGGGTTTGGGATCAGCCCCAGCATTTT; CDR3 protein: CASRSLGVWDQPQHF
clone size: NA; J gene: TRBJ2-3; D gene: TRBD2; V gene: TRBV19; CDR3 DNA: TGTGCCAGTAGACAGCTCGGACTAGCGGGCACCACAGATACGCAGTATTTT; CDR3 protein: CASRQLGLAGTTDTQYF
clone size: NA; J gene: TRBJ2-6; D gene: NA; V gene: TRBV6-5; CDR3 DNA: TGTGCCACCCAGCGTCCCTCTGGGGCCAACGTCCTGACTTTC; CDR3 protein: CATQRPSGANVLTF
clone size: NA; J gene: TRBJ2-7; D gene: NA; V gene: TRBV20-1; CDR3 DNA: TGCAGTGCTAGCCTCGTTTACGAGCAGTACTTC; CDR3 protein: CSASLVYEQYF
clone size: few; J gene: TRBJ2-5; D gene: TRBD2; V gene: TRBV4-2; CDR3 DNA: TGTGCCAGCAGCCAGACCTCCGGGACTAGCGGCCAAGAGACCCAGTACTTC; CDR3 protein: CASSQTSGTSGQETQYF
clone size: few; J gene: TRBJ2-7; D gene: TRBD1; V gene: TRBV19; CDR3 DNA: TGTGCCAGTAGCCGGGACAGCTTCTCCTACGAGCAGTACTTC; CDR3 protein: CASSRDSFSYEQYF
clone size: NA; J gene: TRBJ1-1; D gene: NA; V gene: TRBV9; CDR3 DNA: TGTGCCAGCAGCATGACAGTTACGAACACTGAAGCTTTCTTT; CDR3 protein: CASSMTVTNTEAFF
clone size: NA; J gene: TRBJ1-2; D gene: NA; V gene: TRBV11-2; CDR3 DNA: TGTGCCAGCAGCCACAGGGAAGGTGGCTACACCTTC; CDR3 protein: CASSHREGGYTF
clone size: NA; J gene: TRBJ2-5; D gene: NA; V gene: TRBV9; CDR3 DNA: TGTGCCAGCAGCGCCTCCGGGCGGGCAGGTCAAGAGACCCAGTACTTC; CDR3 protein: CASSASGRAGQETQYF
clone size: NA; J gene: TRBJ1-5; D gene: NA; V gene: TRBV30; CDR3 DNA: TGTGCCTGGGGCCGGGGAAGCAATCAGCCCCAGCATTTT; CDR3 protein: CAWGRGSNQPQHF
clone size: NA; J gene: TRBJ1-4; D gene: TRBD1; V gene: TRBV30; CDR3 DNA: TGTGCCTGGGACGCAGTCGGGACAGGGGGTGAAAAACTGTTTTTT; CDR3 protein: CAWDAVGTGGEKLFF
clone size: NA; J gene: TRBJ2-7; D gene: TRBD1; V gene: TRBV28; CDR3 DNA: TGTGCCAGCAGTGTACCGGGACAGGGCACCTACGAGCAGTACTTC; CDR3 protein: CASSVPGQGTYEQYF
clone size: NA; J gene: TRBJ2-1; D gene: TRBD2; V gene: TRBV4-2; CDR3 DNA: TGTGCCAGCAGCCTTCGGACTAGCGGGGGCTCCTACAATGAGCAGTTCTTC; CDR3 protein: CASSLRTSGGSYNEQFF
clone size: NA; J gene: TRBJ2-3; D gene: TRBD2; V gene: TRBV11-2; CDR3 DNA: TGTGCCAGCAGCTTAGACCGACGGACTAGCGGGAGGGCCCCCACAGATACGCAGTATTTT; CDR3 protein: CASSLDRRTSGRAPTDTQYF
clone size: few; J gene: TRBJ2-1; D gene: NA; V gene: TRBV13; CDR3 DNA: TGTGCCAGCAGCTTAGGCGGGGGGCACTACAATGAGCAGTTCTTC; CDR3 protein: CASSLGGGHYNEQFF
clone size: few; J gene: TRBJ1-5; D gene: TRBD1; V gene: TRBV6-6; CDR3 DNA: TGTGCCAGCGTTGCACAGGGGGCTTATCAGCCCCAGCATTTT; CDR3 protein: CASVAQGAYQPQHF
clone size: few; J gene: TRBJ2-5; D gene: NA; V gene: TRBV28; CDR3 DNA: TGTGCCAGCAGTTCAGGACTGGTGCTGATCAAAGGGGAGACCCAGTACTTC; CDR3 protein: CASSSGLVLIKGETQYF
clone size: few; J gene: TRBJ1-2; D gene: TRBD1; V gene: TRBV2; CDR3 DNA: TGTGCCAGCAGTGAAGCGCCCGGGACAGGGTTAGACTATGGCTACACCTTC; CDR3 protein: CASSEAPGTGLDYGYTF
clone size: NA; J gene: TRBJ2-3; D gene: TRBD2; V gene: TRBV4-2; CDR3 DNA: TGTGCCAGCAGCCAAGAAGGGCTAGCGGGAGCAGATACGCAGTATTTT; CDR3 protein: CASSQEGLAGADTQYF
clone size: NA; J gene: TRBJ2-3; D gene: TRBD2; V gene: TRBV7-3; CDR3 DNA: TGTGCCAGCAGCTCAGGACTAGCGGGGGGGCAAGATACGCAGTATTTT; CDR3 protein: CASSSGLAGGQDTQYF
clone size: NA; J gene: TRBJ2-3; D gene: TRBD1; V gene: TRBV5-1; CDR3 DNA: TGCGCCAGCAGCCTCGACAGGGAAATAGATACGCAGTATTTT; CDR3 protein: CASSLDREIDTQYF
clone size: NA; J gene: TRBJ2-1; D gene: NA; V gene: TRBV5-1; CDR3 DNA: TGCGCCAGTAGCAGCGATTCCTACAATGAGCAGTTCTTC; CDR3 protein: CASSSDSYNEQFF
clone size: few; J gene: TRBJ2-1; D gene: NA; V gene: TRBV5-1; CDR3 DNA: TGCGCCAGCAGCTTGCCAATACAGGGTGCTAATGAGCAGTTCTTC; CDR3 protein: CASSLPIQGANEQFF
clone size: NA; J gene: TRBJ2-3; D gene: TRBD2; V gene: TRBV28; CDR3 DNA: TGTGCCAGCAGCGGCCTAGCGGGGACTAGCACAGATACGCAGTATTTT; CDR3 protein: CASSGLAGTSTDTQYF
clone size: NA; J gene: TRBJ1-5; D gene: TRBD1; V gene: TRBV7-2; CDR3 DNA: TGTGCCAGCAGCCTGACAGGGGGCGGGGATCAGCCCCAGCATTTT; CDR3 protein: CASSLTGGGDQPQHF
clone size: NA; J gene: TRBJ2-7; D gene: TRBD2; V gene: TRBV30; CDR3 DNA: TGTGCCTGGAGTGGGAGCTGGGCGGGGGGCTACGAGCAGTACTTC; CDR3 protein: CAWSGSWAGGYEQYF
clone size: few; J gene: TRBJ2-5; D gene: NA; V gene: TRBV5-4; CDR3 DNA: TGTGCCAGCAGCCCCAGACAGTGGGAGACCCAGTACTTC; CDR3 protein: CASSPRQWETQYF